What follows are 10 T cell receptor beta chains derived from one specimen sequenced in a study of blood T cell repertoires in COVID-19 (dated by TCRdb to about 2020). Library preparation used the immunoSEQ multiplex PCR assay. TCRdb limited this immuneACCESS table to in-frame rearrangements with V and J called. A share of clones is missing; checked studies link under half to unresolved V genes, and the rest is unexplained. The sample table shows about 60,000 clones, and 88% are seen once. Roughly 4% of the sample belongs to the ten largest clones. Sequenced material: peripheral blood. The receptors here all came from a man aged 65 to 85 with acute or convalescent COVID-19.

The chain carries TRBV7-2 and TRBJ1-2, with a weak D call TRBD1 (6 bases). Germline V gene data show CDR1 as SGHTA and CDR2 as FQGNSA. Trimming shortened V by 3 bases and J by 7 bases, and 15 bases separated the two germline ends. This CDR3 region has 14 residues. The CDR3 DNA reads TGTGCCAGCAGCTTTAGGGTACAGGGTTTTGGCTACACCTTC. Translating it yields CASSFRVQGFGYTF. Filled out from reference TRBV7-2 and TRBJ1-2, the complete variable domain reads GAGVSQSPSNKVTEKGKDVELRCDPISGHTALYWYRQSLGQGLEFLIYFQGNSAPDKSGLPSDRFSAERTGGSVSTLTIQRTQQEDSAVYLCASSFRVQGFGYTFGSGTRLTVV.

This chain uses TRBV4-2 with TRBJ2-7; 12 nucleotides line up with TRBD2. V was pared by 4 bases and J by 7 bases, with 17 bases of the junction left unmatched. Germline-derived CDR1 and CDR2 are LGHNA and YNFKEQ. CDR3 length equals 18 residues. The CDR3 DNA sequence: TGTGCCAGCAGCCCTCCCCGGACTAGCGGGGAGAGAAGGGGTGAGCAGTACTTC. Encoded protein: CASSPPRTSGERRGEQYF.

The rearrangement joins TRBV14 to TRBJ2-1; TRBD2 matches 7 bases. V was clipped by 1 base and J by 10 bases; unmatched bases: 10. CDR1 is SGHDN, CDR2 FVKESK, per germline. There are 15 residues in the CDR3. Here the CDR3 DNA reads TGTGCCAGCAGCCAAGGACTAGCAAGTGGGTGGGAGCAGTTCTTC. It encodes CASSQGLASGWEQFF.

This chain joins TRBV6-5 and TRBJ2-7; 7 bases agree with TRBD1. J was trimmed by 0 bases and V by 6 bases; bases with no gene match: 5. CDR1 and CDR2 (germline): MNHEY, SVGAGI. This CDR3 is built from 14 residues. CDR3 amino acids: CASRTGKSSYEQYF. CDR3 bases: TGTGCCAGCAGGACAGGGAAAAGCTCCTACGAGCAGTACTTC.

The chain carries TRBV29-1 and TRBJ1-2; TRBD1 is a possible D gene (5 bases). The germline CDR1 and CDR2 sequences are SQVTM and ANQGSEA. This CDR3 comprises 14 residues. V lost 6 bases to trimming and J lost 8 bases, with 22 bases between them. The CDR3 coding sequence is TGCAGCGTGGGACCCACGGGGGTAGGAGTGGGCTACACCTTC. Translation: CSVGPTGVGVGYTF.

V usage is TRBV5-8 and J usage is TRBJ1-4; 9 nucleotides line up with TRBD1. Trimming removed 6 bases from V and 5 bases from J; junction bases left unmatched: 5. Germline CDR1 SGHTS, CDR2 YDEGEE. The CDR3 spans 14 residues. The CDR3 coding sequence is TGTGCCAGCAACCAAGGACAGGGGAATGAAAAACTGTTTTTT. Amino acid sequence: CASNQGQGNEKLFF.

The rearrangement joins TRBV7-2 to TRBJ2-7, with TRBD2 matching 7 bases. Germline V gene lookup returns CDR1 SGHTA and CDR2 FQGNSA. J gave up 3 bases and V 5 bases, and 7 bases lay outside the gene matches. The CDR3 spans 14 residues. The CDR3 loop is CASSTGLRSYEQYF. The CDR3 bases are TGTGCCAGCAGCACGGGACTACGGAGCTACGAGCAGTACTTC.

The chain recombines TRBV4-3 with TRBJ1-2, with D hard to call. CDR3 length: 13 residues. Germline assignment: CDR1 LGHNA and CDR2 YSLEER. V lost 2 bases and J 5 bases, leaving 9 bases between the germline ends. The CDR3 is CASSQSTAYGYTF. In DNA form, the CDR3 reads TGCGCCAGCAGCCAATCTACAGCTTATGGCTACACCTTC.

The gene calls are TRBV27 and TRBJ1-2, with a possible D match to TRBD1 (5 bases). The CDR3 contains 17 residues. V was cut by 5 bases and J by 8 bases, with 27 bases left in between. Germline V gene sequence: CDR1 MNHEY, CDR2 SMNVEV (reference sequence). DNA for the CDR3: TGTGCCAGCAGTGCCCGGGACTCAACCTCTAGGCCCGGGGGCTACACCTTC. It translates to CASSARDSTSRPGGYTF.

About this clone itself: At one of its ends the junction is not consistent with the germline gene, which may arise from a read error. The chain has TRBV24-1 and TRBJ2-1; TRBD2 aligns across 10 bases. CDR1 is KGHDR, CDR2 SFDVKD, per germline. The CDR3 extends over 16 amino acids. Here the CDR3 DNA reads TGTGCCACCAGTGAGGCAGCGGGGGGGCACTACCATGAGCAGTTCTTC. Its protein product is CATSEAAGGHYHEQFF.